This TCR beta chain was sequenced for a study of glioma-infiltrating T cells after dendritic cell vaccination. Regarding time point: after dendritic cell vaccination, including at tumor progression/relapse. Clones were read by immunoSEQ multiplex PCR, and TCRdb kept only the in-frame ones, dropping some. The sample includes about 94,000 clones, 75% to 90% of them seen just once. The sequence was obtained from a human donor with glioblastoma. Sample: blood, taken after dendritic cell vaccination.

This chain's CDR3 is CATQISGKDTGELFF. CDR3 sequence (DNA): TGTGCCACACAAATTAGCGGGAAAGACACCGGGGAGCTGTTTTTT. The chain carries TRBV28 and TRBJ2-2; TRBD2 aligns across 8 bases. The J segment lost 3 bases and the V segment lost 10 bases, leaving 10 bases of the junction unmatched. The CDR3 sequence is 15 residues long. The germline CDR1 and CDR2 sequences are MDHEN and SYDVKM.